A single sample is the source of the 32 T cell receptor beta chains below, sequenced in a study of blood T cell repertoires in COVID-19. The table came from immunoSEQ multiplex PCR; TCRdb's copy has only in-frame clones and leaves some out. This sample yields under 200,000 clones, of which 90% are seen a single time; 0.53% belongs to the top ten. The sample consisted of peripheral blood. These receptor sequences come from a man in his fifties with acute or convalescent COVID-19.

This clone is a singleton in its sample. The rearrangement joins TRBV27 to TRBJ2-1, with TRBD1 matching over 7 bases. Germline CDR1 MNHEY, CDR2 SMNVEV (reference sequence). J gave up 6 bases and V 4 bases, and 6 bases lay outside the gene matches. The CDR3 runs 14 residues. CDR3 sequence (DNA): TGTGCCAGCAGTTACTGGGACAGCCCCAATGAGCAGTTCTTC. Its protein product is CASSYWDSPNEQFF.

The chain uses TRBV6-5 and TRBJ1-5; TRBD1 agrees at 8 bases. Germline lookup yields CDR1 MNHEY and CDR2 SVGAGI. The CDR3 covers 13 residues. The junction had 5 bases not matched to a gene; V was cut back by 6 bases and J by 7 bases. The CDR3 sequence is CASRGQGWQPQHF. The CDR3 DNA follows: TGTGCCAGCAGAGGACAGGGTTGGCAGCCCCAGCATTTT.

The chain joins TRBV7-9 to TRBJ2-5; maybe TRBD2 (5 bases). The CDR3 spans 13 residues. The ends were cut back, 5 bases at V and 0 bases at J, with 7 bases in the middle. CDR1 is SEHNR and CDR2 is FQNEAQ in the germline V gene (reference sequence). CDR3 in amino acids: CASSPGNQETQYF. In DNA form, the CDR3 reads TGTGCCAGCAGCCCGGGGAACCAAGAGACCCAGTACTTC.

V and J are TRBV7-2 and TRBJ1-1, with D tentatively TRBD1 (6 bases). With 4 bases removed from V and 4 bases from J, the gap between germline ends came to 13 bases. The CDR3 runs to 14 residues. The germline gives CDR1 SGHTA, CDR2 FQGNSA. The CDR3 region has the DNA TGTGCCAGCAGCTACAAAGGGACAATCACTGAAGCTTTCTTT. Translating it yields CASSYKGTITEAFF.

CDR3 loop: CASSLQRGSTDTQYF. For the CDR3, the DNA is TGTGCCAGCAGTTTACAGAGAGGGAGCACAGATACGCAGTATTTT. The rearrangement links TRBV6-4 to TRBJ2-3, with D maybe TRBD2 (5 bases). Germline assignment: CDR1 MRHNA and CDR2 SNTAGT. The CDR3 has 15 amino acids. Trimming took 5 bases from V and 0 from J, leaving 12 bases between them.

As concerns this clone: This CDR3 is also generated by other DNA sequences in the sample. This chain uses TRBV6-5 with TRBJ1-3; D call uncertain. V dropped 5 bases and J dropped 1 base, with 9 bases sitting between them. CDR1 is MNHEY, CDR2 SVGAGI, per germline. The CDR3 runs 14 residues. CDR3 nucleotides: TGTGCCAGCAGTCTAGGGAGGTCTGGAAACACCATATATTTT. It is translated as CASSLGRSGNTIYF.

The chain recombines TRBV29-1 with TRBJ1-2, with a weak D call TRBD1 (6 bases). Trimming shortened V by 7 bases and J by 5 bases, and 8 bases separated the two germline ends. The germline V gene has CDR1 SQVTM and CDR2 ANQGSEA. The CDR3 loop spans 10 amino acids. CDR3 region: CSARGYGYTF. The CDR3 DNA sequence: TGCAGCGCAAGGGGGTATGGCTACACCTTC.

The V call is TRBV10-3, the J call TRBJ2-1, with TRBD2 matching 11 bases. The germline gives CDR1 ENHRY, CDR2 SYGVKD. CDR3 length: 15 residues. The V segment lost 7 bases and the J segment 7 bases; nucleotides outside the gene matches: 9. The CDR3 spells CAITPGTSGVNEQFF. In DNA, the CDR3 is TGTGCCATCACCCCGGGGACTAGCGGAGTTAATGAGCAGTTCTTC.

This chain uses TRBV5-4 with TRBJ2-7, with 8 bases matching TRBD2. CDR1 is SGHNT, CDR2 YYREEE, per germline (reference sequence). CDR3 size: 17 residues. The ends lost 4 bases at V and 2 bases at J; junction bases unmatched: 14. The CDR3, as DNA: TGTGCCAGCAGCAAGGGCGTTCCAGCGGGGGATCCCTACGAGCAGTACGTC. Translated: CASSKGVPAGDPYEQYV.

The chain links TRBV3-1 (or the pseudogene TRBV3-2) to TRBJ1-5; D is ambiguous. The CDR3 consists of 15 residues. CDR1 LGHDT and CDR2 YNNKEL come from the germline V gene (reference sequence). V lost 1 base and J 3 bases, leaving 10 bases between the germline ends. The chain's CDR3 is CASSQGGQPNQPQHF. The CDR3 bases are TGTGCCAGCAGCCAAGGTGGGCAACCCAATCAGCCCCAGCATTTT.

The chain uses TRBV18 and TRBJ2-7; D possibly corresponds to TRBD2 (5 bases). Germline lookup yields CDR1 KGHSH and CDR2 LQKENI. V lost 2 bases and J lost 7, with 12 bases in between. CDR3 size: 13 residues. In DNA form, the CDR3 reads TGTGCCAGCTCACCAAAACGGACGGGAGAGCAGTACTTC. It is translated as CASSPKRTGEQYF. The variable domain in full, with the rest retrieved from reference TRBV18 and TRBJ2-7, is NAGVMQNPRHLVRRRGQEARLRCSPMKGHSHVYWYRQLPEEGLKFMVYLQKENIIDESGMPKERFSAEFPKEGPSILRIQQVVRGDSAAYFCASSPKRTGEQYFGPGTRLTVT.

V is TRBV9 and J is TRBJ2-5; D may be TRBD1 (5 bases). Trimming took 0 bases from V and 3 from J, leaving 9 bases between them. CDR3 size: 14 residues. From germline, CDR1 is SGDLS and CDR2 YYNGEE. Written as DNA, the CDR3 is TGTGCCAGCAGCGTAGGGGGCGGTGAAGAGACCCAGTACTTC. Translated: CASSVGGGEETQYF.

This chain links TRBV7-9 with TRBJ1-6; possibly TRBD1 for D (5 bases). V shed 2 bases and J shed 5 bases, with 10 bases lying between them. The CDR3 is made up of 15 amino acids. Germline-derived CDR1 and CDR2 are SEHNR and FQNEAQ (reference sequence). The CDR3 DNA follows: TGTGCCAGCAGCTTACGGGGGGATAATAATTCACCCCTCCACTTT. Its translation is CASSLRGDNNSPLHF. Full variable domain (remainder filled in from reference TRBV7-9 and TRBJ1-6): DTGVSQNPRHKITKRGQNVTFRCDPISEHNRLYWYRQTLGQGPEFLTYFQNEAQLEKSRLLSDRFSAERPKGSFSTLEIQRTEQGDSAMYLCASSLRGDNNSPLHFGNGTRLTVT.

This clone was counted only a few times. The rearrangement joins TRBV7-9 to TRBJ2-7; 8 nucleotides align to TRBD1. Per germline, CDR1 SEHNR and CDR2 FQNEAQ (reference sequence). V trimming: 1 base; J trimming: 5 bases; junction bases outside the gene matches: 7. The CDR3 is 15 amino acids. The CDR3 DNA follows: TGTGCCAGCAGCTTAGACAGCAGGGGGCGTCACGAGCAGTACTTC. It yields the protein CASSLDSRGRHEQYF.

The CDR3 region has the DNA TGTGCCAGTAGTAAATACAGGGATGGCAATCAGCCCCAGCATTTT. Residues: CASSKYRDGNQPQHF. The V and J genes are TRBV19 and TRBJ1-5; TRBD1 might be the D (6 bases). CDR1 is LNHDA and CDR2 is SQIVND in the germline V gene (reference sequence). The CDR3 has 15 amino acids. The germline V and J ends were trimmed by 4 bases and 2 bases, with 12 bases remaining between them.

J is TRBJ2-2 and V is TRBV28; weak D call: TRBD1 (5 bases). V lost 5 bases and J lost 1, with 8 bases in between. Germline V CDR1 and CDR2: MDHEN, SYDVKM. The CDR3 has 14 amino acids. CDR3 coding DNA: TGTGCCAGCAGTCCTGGACAGAACACCGGGGAGCTGTTTTTT. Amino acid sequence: CASSPGQNTGELFF.

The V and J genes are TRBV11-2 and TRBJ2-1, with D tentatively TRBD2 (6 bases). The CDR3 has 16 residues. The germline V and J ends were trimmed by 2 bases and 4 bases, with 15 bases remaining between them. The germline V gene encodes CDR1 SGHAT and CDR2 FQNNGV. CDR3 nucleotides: TGTGCCAGCAGCTTATCGGCGGGGTCCTTATACAATGAGCAGTTCTTC. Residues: CASSLSAGSLYNEQFF.

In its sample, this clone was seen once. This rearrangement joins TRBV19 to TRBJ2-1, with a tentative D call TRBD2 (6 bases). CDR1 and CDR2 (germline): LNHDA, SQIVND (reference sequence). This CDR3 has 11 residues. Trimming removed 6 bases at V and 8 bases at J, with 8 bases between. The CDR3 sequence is CASRRGDEQFF. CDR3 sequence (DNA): TGTGCCAGTAGGCGGGGCGATGAGCAGTTCTTC.

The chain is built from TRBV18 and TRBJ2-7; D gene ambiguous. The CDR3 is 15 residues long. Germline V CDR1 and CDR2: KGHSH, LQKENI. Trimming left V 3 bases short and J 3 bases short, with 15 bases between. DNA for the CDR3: TGTGCCAGCTCACCTTCTCTAGGTCAGCTCTACGAGCAGTACTTC. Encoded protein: CASSPSLGQLYEQYF.

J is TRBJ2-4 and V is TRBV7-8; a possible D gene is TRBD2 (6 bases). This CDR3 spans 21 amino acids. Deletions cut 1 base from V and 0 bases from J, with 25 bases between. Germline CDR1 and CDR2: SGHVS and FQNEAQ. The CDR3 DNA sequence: TGTGCCAGCAGCTTAGGGGAGGTCAGAAGTCCTTTGAGGGTAGCCAAAAACATTCAGTACTTC. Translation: CASSLGEVRSPLRVAKNIQYF.

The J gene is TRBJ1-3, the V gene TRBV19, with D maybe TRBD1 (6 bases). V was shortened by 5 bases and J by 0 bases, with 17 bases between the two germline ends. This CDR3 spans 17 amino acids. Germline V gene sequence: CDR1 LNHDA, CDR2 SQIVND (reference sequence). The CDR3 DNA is TGTGCCAGTAGTGCCCGCCGGACAGCCAACTCTGGAAACACCATATATTTT. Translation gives CASSARRTANSGNTIYF. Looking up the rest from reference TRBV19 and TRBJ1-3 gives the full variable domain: DGGITQSPKYLFRKEGQNVTLSCEQNLNHDAMYWYRQDPGQGLRLIYYSQIVNDFQKGDIAEGYSVSREKKESFPLTVTSAQKNPTAFYLCASSARRTANSGNTIYFGEGSWLTVV.

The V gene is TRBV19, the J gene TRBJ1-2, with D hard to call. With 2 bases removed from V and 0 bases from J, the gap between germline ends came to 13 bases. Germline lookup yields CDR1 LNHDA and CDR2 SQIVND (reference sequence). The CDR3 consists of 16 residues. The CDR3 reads CASSISGNEANYGYTF. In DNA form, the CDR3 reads TGTGCCAGTAGTATATCGGGGAACGAAGCTAACTATGGCTACACCTTC.

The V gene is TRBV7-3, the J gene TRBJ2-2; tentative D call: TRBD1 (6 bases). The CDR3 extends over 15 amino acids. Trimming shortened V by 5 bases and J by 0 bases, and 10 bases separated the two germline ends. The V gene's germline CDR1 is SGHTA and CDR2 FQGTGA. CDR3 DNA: TGTGCCAGCAGCCCAGGGGCGACGAACACCGGGGAGCTGTTTTTT. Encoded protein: CASSPGATNTGELFF.

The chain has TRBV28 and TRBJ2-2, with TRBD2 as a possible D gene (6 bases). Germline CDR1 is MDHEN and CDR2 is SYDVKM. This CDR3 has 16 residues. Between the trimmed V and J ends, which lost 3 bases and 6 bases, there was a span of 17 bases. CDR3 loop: CASSLEGRSLPGELFF. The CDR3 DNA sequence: TGTGCCAGCAGTTTGGAGGGCCGCTCCCTTCCCGGGGAGCTGTTTTTT.

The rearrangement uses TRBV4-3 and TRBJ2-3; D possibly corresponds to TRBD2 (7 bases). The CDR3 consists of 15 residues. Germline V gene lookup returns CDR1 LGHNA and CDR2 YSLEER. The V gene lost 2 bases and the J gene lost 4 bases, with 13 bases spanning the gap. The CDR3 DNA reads TGCGCCAGCAGCCAAAGTGCGGGGGCACCAGATACGCAGTATTTT. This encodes CASSQSAGAPDTQYF.

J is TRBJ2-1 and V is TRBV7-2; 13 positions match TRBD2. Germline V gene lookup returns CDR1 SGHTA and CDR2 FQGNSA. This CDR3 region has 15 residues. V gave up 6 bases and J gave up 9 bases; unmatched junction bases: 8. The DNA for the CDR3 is TGTGCCAGCAGTCCACTAGCGGGAGGGTACGGTGAGCAGTTCTTC. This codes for CASSPLAGGYGEQFF.

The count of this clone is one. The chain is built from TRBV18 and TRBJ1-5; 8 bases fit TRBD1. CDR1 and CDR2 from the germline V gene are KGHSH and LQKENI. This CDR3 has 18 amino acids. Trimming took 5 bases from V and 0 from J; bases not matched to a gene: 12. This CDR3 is CASSAFRQGFGSNQPQHF. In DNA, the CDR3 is TGTGCCAGCTCAGCCTTCCGACAGGGGTTTGGTAGCAATCAGCCCCAGCATTTT. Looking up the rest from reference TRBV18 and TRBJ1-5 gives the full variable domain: NAGVMQNPRHLVRRRGQEARLRCSPMKGHSHVYWYRQLPEEGLKFMVYLQKENIIDESGMPKERFSAEFPKEGPSILRIQQVVRGDSAAYFCASSAFRQGFGSNQPQHFGDGTRLSIL.

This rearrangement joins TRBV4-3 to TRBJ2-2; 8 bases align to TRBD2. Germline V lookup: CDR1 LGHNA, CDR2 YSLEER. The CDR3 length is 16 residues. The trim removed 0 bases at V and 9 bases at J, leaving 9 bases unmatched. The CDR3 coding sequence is TGCGCCAGCAGCCAAGATCTTGCGGGGGGCCTGAGGGAGCTGTTTTTT. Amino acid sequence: CASSQDLAGGLRELFF.

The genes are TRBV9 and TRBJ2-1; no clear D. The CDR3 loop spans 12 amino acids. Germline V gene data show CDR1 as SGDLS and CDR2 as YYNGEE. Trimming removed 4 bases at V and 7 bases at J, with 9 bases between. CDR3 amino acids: CASSPSGNEQFF. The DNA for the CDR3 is TGTGCCAGCAGCCCCTCCGGGAATGAGCAGTTCTTC.

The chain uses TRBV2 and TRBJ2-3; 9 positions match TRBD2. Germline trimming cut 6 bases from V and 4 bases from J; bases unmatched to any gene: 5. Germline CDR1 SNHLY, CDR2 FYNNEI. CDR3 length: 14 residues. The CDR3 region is CASRPGLASDTQYF. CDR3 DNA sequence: TGTGCCAGCAGACCCGGACTAGCGTCAGATACGCAGTATTTT.

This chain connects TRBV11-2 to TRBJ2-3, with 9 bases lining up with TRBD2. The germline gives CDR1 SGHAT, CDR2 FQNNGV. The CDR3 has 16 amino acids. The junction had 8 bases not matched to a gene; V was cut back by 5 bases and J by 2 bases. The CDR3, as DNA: TGTGCCAGCAGCCAGAGGGCGGGGGGGCTCACAGATACGCAGTATTTT. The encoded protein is CASSQRAGGLTDTQYF.

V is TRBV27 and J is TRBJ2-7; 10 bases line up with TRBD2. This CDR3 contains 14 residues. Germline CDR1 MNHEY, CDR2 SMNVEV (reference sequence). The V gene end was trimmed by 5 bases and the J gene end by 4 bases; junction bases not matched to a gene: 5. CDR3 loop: CASSIRTSGYEQYF. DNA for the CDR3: TGTGCCAGCAGTATACGGACTAGCGGATACGAGCAGTACTTC.